This T cell receptor (beta chain) was recorded in a study of blood T cell repertoires in COVID-19. Overall study: Samples representing acute and convalescent COVID-19 were sourced from the United States, Italy and Spain. The cDNA or gDNA used as material had been derived from T cells, B-cell-depleted T cells, or PBMCs.

The length of the CDR3 is 14 residues. V was trimmed by 6 bases and J by 4 bases, leaving 12 bases between them. Germline V gives CDR1 SGHTA, CDR2 FQGNSA. Measured with immunoSEQ multiplex PCR; TCRdb has only the in-frame clones, and not every one. The profile shows about 170,000 clones, about 89% of them singletons. The TCR comes from a man between 65 and 85 years old with acute or convalescent COVID-19. The chain employs TRBV7-2 and TRBJ1-4, with D perhaps TRBD1 (5 bases). The sequencing sample was made of peripheral blood. The CDR3 loop is CASSFRASNEKLFF. Written as DNA, the CDR3 is TGTGCCAGCAGTTTCAGGGCCAGTAATGAAAAACTGTTTTTT.